The entry below gives a single TCR beta chain sequence along with its context. The antigen remains unidentified. Here immunoSEQ multiplex PCR was the method, and the copy in TCRdb shows in-frame clones only, minus some. The table shows about 100,000 clones, with around nine tenths occurring only once. This sample was included in a study of T cell responses to AZD1222 COVID-19 vaccine. Study-wide findings and caveats: The donors showed a predominance of white British ancestry and of females, with possible underestimation of clonal diversity. Increased Spike-specific TCR breadth and depth were observed after two AZD1222 doses. Only six or seven AZD1222 recipients tested seropositive at baseline.

Germline V gene sequence: CDR1 MNHEY, CDR2 SVGAGI. V dropped 5 bases and J dropped 2; count of bases not matched to a gene: 5. This CDR3 spans 14 amino acids. The sequenced sample was peripheral blood, obtained on day 0 of AZD1222 vaccination. This TCR derives from an adult in good health. The chain uses TRBV6-5 and TRBJ1-2; 7 nucleotides agree with TRBD1. CDR3 sequence reads: CASSRGQANYGYTF. The CDR3 nucleotides are TGTGCCAGCAGTCGAGGACAGGCCAACTATGGCTACACCTTC.